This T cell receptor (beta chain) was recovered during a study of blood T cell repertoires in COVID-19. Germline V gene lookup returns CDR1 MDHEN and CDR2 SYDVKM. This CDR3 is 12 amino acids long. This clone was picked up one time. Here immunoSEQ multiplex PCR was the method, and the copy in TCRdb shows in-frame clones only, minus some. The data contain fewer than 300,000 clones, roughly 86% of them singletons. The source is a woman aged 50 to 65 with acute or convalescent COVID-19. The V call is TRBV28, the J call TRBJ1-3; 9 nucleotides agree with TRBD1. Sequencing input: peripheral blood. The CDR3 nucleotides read TGTGCGGGACAGGGTTCTGGAAACACCATATATTTT. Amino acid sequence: CAGQGSGNTIYF.